One and the same sample provided the 17 T cell receptor beta chains below, sequenced in a study of blood T cell repertoires in COVID-19 (dated by TCRdb to 2018 to 2020). Library preparation employed the immunoSEQ multiplex PCR assay. The source is immuneACCESS, and TCRdb retained only in-frame sequences with V and J called. Part of the clones is not carried over; for the studies checked, unresolved V genes explain less than half of this, and the remainder is unexplained. The sample includes some 130,000 clones, with around 80% observed a single time. Around 6% of the sample comes from the top ten. Specimen: PBMCs or T cells enriched from blood (not recorded which). Receptors were obtained from a woman between 45 and 60 years old who had recovered from COVID-19.

This chain links TRBV4-2 with TRBJ1-5; D is possibly TRBD1 (5 bases). The V end lost 4 bases, the J end lost 0 bases, and 13 bases lay between the germline ends. Germline V lookup: CDR1 LGHNA, CDR2 YNFKEQ. This CDR3 region has 16 residues. The CDR3 loop reads CASSPQTGYSNQPQHF. The CDR3 DNA is TGTGCCAGCAGCCCACAAACAGGCTATAGCAATCAGCCCCAGCATTTT.

The chain employs TRBV12-3 or TRBV12-4 and TRBJ1-5, with 10 bases matching TRBD1. With V trimmed by 8 bases and J by 7 bases, 5 bases remained unmatched. The CDR3 loop spans 13 amino acids. The CDR3 sequence: CASSGTGEQPQHF. Written as DNA, the CDR3 is TGTGCCAGCTCCGGGACAGGGGAACAGCCCCAGCATTTT.

The chain employs TRBV7-9 and TRBJ1-2; 8 nucleotides agree with TRBD1. Germline CDR1 reads SEHNR; CDR2 reads FQNEAQ (reference sequence). There are 15 residues in the CDR3. The junction had 13 bases not matched to a gene; V was cut back by 5 bases and J by 8 bases. For the CDR3, the DNA is TGTGCCAGCAGCCCGCCCCTACAGGGGGAAGGGGGCTACACCTTC. It encodes CASSPPLQGEGGYTF.

The chain links TRBV6-5 to TRBJ2-5, with TRBD2 matching over 7 bases. The CDR3 runs to 16 residues. Trimming took 0 bases from V and 5 from J; bases not matched to a gene: 9. Germline V gene data show CDR1 as MNHEY and CDR2 as SVGAGI. The CDR3 here is CASSYSSGRGGETQYF. In DNA form, the CDR3 reads TGTGCCAGCAGTTACTCGAGTGGCCGGGGAGGGGAGACCCAGTACTTC.

V and J are TRBV29-1 and TRBJ1-2; 7 nucleotides match TRBD1. Per the germline V gene, CDR1 is SQVTM and CDR2 is ANQGSEA. After removal of 3 bases from V and 3 bases from J, the junction contained 7 bases not matched to a gene. CDR3 length: 14 amino acids. The CDR3 loop is CSVDQGGKDYGYTF. In DNA, the CDR3 is TGCAGCGTTGACCAGGGGGGAAAGGACTATGGCTACACCTTC.

The chain couples TRBV29-1 to TRBJ2-3; no reliable D call. The germline gives CDR1 SQVTM, CDR2 ANQGSEA. The germline V and J ends were trimmed by 7 bases and 4 bases, with 18 bases remaining between them. The CDR3 is 14 residues long. In nucleotides, the CDR3 is TGCAGCGGGAACACACAGTTCTCGGCAGATACGCAGTATTTT. Its translation: CSGNTQFSADTQYF.

This CDR3 is CASSLIGGFEMNTEAFF. The CDR3 DNA reads TGTGCCAGCTCACTGATAGGGGGCTTTGAGATGAACACTGAAGCTTTCTTT. This chain uses TRBV18 with TRBJ1-1; 7 positions match TRBD1. J was trimmed by 0 bases and V by 4 bases; bases with no gene match: 11. Germline values: CDR1 KGHSH, CDR2 LQKENI. The CDR3 is 17 amino acids. Supplemented by reference TRBV18 and TRBJ1-1, the full variable domain reads NAGVMQNPRHLVRRRGQEARLRCSPMKGHSHVYWYRQLPEEGLKFMVYLQKENIIDESGMPKERFSAEFPKEGPSILRIQQVVRGDSAAYFCASSLIGGFEMNTEAFFGQGTRLTVV.

This clone was observed a handful of times. The V gene is TRBV11-2, the J gene TRBJ2-7; 10 bases are shared with TRBD1. The germline V gene encodes CDR1 SGHAT and CDR2 FQNNGV. There are 11 residues in the CDR3. The chain's CDR3 is CASRGTGEVDV. The CDR3 DNA follows: TGTGCCAGCAGGGGGACAGGGGAGGTCGACGTC.

This chain connects TRBV4-2 to TRBJ2-5; 8 bases are shared with TRBD1. Germline CDR1 and CDR2: LGHNA and YNFKEQ. The ends lost 0 bases at V and 9 bases at J; junction bases unmatched: 15. This CDR3 region has 17 residues. In DNA form, the CDR3 reads TGTGCCAGCAGCCAAGATTTTGATTCGACAGGGGAAAGGGCCCAGTACTTC. Translated, it gives CASSQDFDSTGERAQYF.

This chain joins TRBV10-2 and TRBJ1-4; D is undetermined. The CDR3 contains 14 residues. Trimming stripped 2 bases from V and 4 bases from J, with 8 bases between. CDR1 is WSHSY and CDR2 is SAAADI in the germline V gene. As DNA, the CDR3 is TGCGCCAGCAGTGAGCCGCGGATTAATGAAAAACTGTTTTTT. It encodes CASSEPRINEKLFF.

The V and J genes are TRBV19 and TRBJ1-4; 9 bases match TRBD1. This CDR3 contains 18 residues. The V and J ends lost 5 bases and 0 bases, in that order; junction bases with no gene match: 10. CDR1 and CDR2 (germline): LNHDA, SQIVND (reference sequence). CDR3 DNA: TGTGCCAGTAGTCCCGAGGGACAGGGATATGCAACTAATGAAAAACTGTTTTTT. Amino acid sequence: CASSPEGQGYATNEKLFF.

This clone was recorded a few times. V usage is TRBV29-1 and J usage is TRBJ2-1, with 9 bases identical to TRBD1. This CDR3 is 10 amino acids long. Germline V gene data show CDR1 as SQVTM and CDR2 as ANQGSEA. CDR3 protein: CTTGGDEQFF. CDR3 DNA sequence: TGCACTACAGGGGGCGATGAGCAGTTCTTC.

V and J are TRBV5-1 and TRBJ2-2; a possible D gene is TRBD1 (5 bases). CDR3 length equals 15 residues. Between the trimmed V and J ends, which lost 2 bases and 7 bases, there was a span of 15 bases. Germline CDR1 is SGHRS and CDR2 is YFSETQ. The CDR3 is CASSFSPGRSGELFF. CDR3 coding DNA: TGCGCCAGCAGCTTTTCTCCAGGGCGGAGCGGGGAGCTGTTTTTT.

The chain couples TRBV5-6 to TRBJ1-3; D remains unclear. V was trimmed by 4 bases and J by 0 bases, leaving 14 bases between them. The CDR3 contains 16 residues. The V gene's germline CDR1 is SGHDT and CDR2 YYEEEE. CDR3: CASSGLSGFSGNTIYF. CDR3 sequence (DNA): TGTGCCAGCAGCGGTTTAAGCGGATTCTCTGGAAACACCATATATTTT.

The V call is TRBV9, the J call TRBJ2-7, with 11 bases fitting TRBD1. With V trimmed by 0 bases and J by 5 bases, 4 bases remained unmatched. Germline CDR1 is SGDLS and CDR2 is YYNGEE. This CDR3 is built from 15 residues. The chain's CDR3 is CASSVAGQGVHEQYF. The CDR3 DNA is TGTGCCAGCAGCGTAGCGGGACAGGGGGTCCACGAGCAGTACTTC.

This chain uses TRBV5-6 with TRBJ1-1; D remains ambiguous. CDR3 size: 13 residues. Trimming shortened V by 2 bases and J by 5 bases, and 10 bases separated the two germline ends. Germline CDR1 reads SGHDT; CDR2 reads YYEEEE. The chain's CDR3 is CASSLRPGTEAFF. CDR3 coding DNA: TGTGCCAGCAGCTTAAGGCCGGGGACTGAAGCTTTCTTT.

This chain uses TRBV5-1 with TRBJ1-1; the D is unclear. Germline-derived CDR1 and CDR2 are SGHRS and YFSETQ. The CDR3 contains 14 residues. With 3 bases removed from V and 0 bases from J, the gap between germline ends came to 9 bases. CDR3 protein: CASSSGSMNTEAFF. For the CDR3, the DNA is TGCGCCAGCAGCTCGGGAAGTATGAACACTGAAGCTTTCTTT. The full variable domain, in which reference TRBV5-1 and TRBJ1-1 provide the parts outside the CDR3, is KAGVTQTPRYLIKTRGQQVTLSCSPISGHRSVSWYQQTPGQGLQFLFEYFSETQRNKGNFPGRFSGRQFSNSRSEMNVSTLELGDSALYLCASSSGSMNTEAFFGQGTRLTVV.